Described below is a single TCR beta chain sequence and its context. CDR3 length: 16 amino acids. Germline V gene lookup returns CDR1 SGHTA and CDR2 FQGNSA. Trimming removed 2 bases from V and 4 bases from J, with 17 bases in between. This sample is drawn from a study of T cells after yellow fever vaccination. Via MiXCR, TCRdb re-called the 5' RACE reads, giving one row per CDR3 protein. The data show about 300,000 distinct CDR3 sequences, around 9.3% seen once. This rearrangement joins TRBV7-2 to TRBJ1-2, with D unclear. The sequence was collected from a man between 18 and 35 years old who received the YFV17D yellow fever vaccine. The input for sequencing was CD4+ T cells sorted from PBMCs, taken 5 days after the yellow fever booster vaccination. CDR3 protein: CASSLYLEREIYGYTF. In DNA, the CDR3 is TGTGCCAGCAGCTTATATCTTGAGCGGGAGATCTATGGCTACACCTTC. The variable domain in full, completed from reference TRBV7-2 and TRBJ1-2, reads GAGVSQSPSNKVTEKGKDVELRCDPISGHTALYWYRQSLGQGLEFLIYFQGNSAPDKSGLPSDRFSAERTGGSVSTLTIQRTQQEDSAVYLCASSLYLEREIYGYTFGSGTRLTVV.